At least ten counts were recorded for the clone carrying this TCR beta chain. The antigen is unknown. TCRdb reprocessed the 5' RACE reads with MiXCR, giving one entry per CDR3 protein. The sample gives around 890,000 distinct CDR3 sequences, roughly 12% of which show up once; just over 0.5% is in the top ten. The data derive from a study of CD8 T cells in ankylosing spondylitis. Study results and caveats: Among TCR beta sequences, a motif of under ten highly homologous variants appeared characteristic of ankylosing spondylitis blood.

The sequence derives from a male donor with ankylosing spondylitis. The sample taken for sequencing was blood, either unsorted or a sorted T cell fraction (not recorded which).

The CDR3 is CATSWIGVSSYNEQFF. The DNA for the CDR3 is TGTGCCACCAGTTGGATCGGGGTAAGCTCCTACAATGAGCAGTTCTTC. V usage is TRBV15 and J usage is TRBJ2-1; weak D call: TRBD2 (5 bases). Germline V CDR1 and CDR2: LNHNV, YYDKDF (reference sequence). The CDR3 consists of 16 residues. V lost 6 bases and J lost 0, with 15 bases in between.